This T cell receptor beta chain is drawn from a study of blood T cell repertoires in COVID-19. Study-level information: The samples span acute and convalescent COVID-19 from the United States, Italy and Spain.

This clone appeared a single time. Participants, roughly 18 to 89 years old, spanned approximately 26 US areas. Donors were grouped by their self-reported clinical history. Here immunoSEQ multiplex PCR was the method, and the copy in TCRdb shows in-frame clones only, minus some. The profile covers 300,000 to 400,000 clones, with roughly nine tenths appearing a single time and 4.5% to 6.5% taken by the ten largest. Trimming cost V 2 bases and J 4 bases; bases outside gene matches: 4. Germline values: CDR1 MGHDK, CDR2 SYGVNS. CDR3 length: 14 amino acids. This chain connects TRBV25-1 to TRBJ1-2; 7 bases line up with TRBD1. The source of this sequence is a man aged 55 to 69 who had recovered from COVID-19. Sequences were obtained from PBMCs or T cells enriched from blood (not recorded which). CDR3 coding DNA: TGTGCCAGCAGTGAACAAGGACAGGCCTATGGCTACACCTTC. It is translated as CASSEQGQAYGYTF.